Following are 32 T cell receptor beta chains from one sample sequenced in a study of OX40 agonist ivuxolimab in advanced cancers. Here immunoSEQ multiplex PCR was the method, and the copy in TCRdb shows in-frame clones only, minus some. The data contain tens of thousands of clones, around 90% of them singletons. Sequencing was performed on CD4+ or CD8+ T cells sorted from blood, taken in a trial of the OX40 agonist ivuxolimab. The receptors were sampled from an adult with an advanced solid tumor such as melanoma, head and neck, liver or kidney cancer.

This clone was counted only a few times. The chain is built from TRBV7-9 and TRBJ1-6; D remains unclear. Germline CDR1 is SEHNR and CDR2 is FQNEAQ (reference sequence). V was pared by 3 bases and J by 8 bases, with 2 bases between. The CDR3 is 11 residues long. CDR3 nucleotide sequence: TGTGCCAGCAGCTTTGATTCACCCCTCCACTTT. As protein: CASSFDSPLHF.

This chain uses TRBV5-1 with TRBJ2-3, with a weak D call TRBD1 (7 bases). The germline gives CDR1 SGHRS, CDR2 YFSETQ. The CDR3 loop spans 17 amino acids. Trimming removed 4 bases from V and 0 bases from J, with 18 bases in between. This CDR3 is CASSIQTGRTSTDTQYF. CDR3 nucleotides: TGCGCCAGCAGCATACAGACAGGGAGGACGAGCACAGATACGCAGTATTTT.

The chain links TRBV6-5 to TRBJ1-4; a possible D gene is TRBD1 (6 bases). This CDR3 is built from 14 residues. The V gene lost 7 bases and the J gene lost 8 bases, with 17 bases spanning the gap. The germline CDR1 and CDR2 sequences are MNHEY and SVGAGI. CDR3 residues: CASTGQLENEKLFF. DNA of the CDR3: TGTGCCAGCACTGGACAGTTAGAGAACGAAAAACTGTTTTTT.

V usage is TRBV10-2 and J usage is TRBJ2-3, with D unresolved. The CDR3 loop spans 14 amino acids. V lost 5 bases, J lost 6 bases, and 15 bases lay in between. In germline, CDR1 is WSHSY, CDR2 SAAADI. Here the CDR3 DNA reads TGCGCCAGCAGTATCGACTCCGGCGCGGATACGCAGTATTTT. Protein sequence: CASSIDSGADTQYF.

The gene calls are TRBV7-8 and TRBJ2-1; no definite D call. The V end was cut by 3 bases, the J end by 6 bases, with 12 bases between. There are 14 residues in the CDR3. The germline V gene encodes CDR1 SGHVS and CDR2 FQNEAQ. The CDR3 reads CASSFSDWSNEQFF. In nucleotides, the CDR3 is TGTGCCAGCAGCTTTTCCGATTGGAGCAATGAGCAGTTCTTC.

V usage is TRBV5-1 and J usage is TRBJ2-7; 7 nucleotides match TRBD1. Germline assignment: CDR1 SGHRS and CDR2 YFSETQ. After removal of 4 bases from V and 3 bases from J, the junction contained 1 base not matched to a gene. This CDR3 comprises 12 residues. The CDR3 loop is CASSRQGYEQYF. Written as DNA, the CDR3 is TGCGCCAGCAGCCGACAGGGCTACGAGCAGTACTTC.

The V and J genes are TRBV5-1 and TRBJ2-1; D uncertain. Trimming stripped 0 bases from V and 0 bases from J, with 13 bases between. CDR3 length: 17 residues. Germline V gene lookup returns CDR1 SGHRS and CDR2 YFSETQ. The CDR3 DNA is TGCGCCAGCAGCTTGGAGAGTTTACTAAGCTCCTACAATGAGCAGTTCTTC. This encodes CASSLESLLSSYNEQFF. The full variable domain, completed using reference TRBV5-1 and TRBJ2-1, is KAGVTQTPRYLIKTRGQQVTLSCSPISGHRSVSWYQQTPGQGLQFLFEYFSETQRNKGNFPGRFSGRQFSNSRSEMNVSTLELGDSALYLCASSLESLLSSYNEQFFGPGTRLTVL.

This chain uses TRBV29-1 with TRBJ1-1, with D possibly being TRBD1 (5 bases). The germline V and J ends were trimmed by 3 bases and 1 base, with 9 bases remaining between them. The CDR3 runs 13 residues. Germline assignment: CDR1 SQVTM and CDR2 ANQGSEA. The CDR3 region is CSVDMGGNTEAFF. The CDR3 DNA is TGCAGCGTTGATATGGGGGGGAACACTGAAGCTTTCTTT.

V gene TRBV11-3 combines with J gene TRBJ1-1, with 7 bases fitting TRBD1. With 5 bases clipped from V and 3 bases from J, the junction kept 6 bases outside the gene matches. The germline CDR1 and CDR2 sequences are SGHNT and YENEEA. The CDR3 covers 14 residues. For the CDR3, the DNA is TGTGCCAGCAGCGGAGGGACAGAACACACTGAAGCTTTCTTT. Protein sequence: CASSGGTEHTEAFF.

This chain uses TRBV10-3 with TRBJ2-7; 9 nucleotides agree with TRBD1. Unmatched junction bases numbered 8, after V lost 7 bases and J lost 4 bases. The CDR3 extends over 14 amino acids. Germline CDR1 is ENHRY and CDR2 is SYGVKD. CDR3 sequence: CAITPGTGSYEQYF. The CDR3 DNA sequence: TGTGCCATCACCCCCGGGACAGGGTCGTACGAGCAGTACTTC.

This clone was recorded once. This chain connects TRBV13 to TRBJ2-1; possible D gene TRBD2, 5 bases. Per the germline V gene, CDR1 is PRHDT and CDR2 is FYEKMQ (reference sequence). There are 14 residues in the CDR3. V lost 5 bases and J 0 bases, leaving 8 bases between the germline ends. CDR3 DNA: TGTGCCAGCAGCCCGGGGAGCTCCTACAATGAGCAGTTCTTC. It is translated as CASSPGSSYNEQFF.

The rearrangement uses TRBV7-2 and TRBJ2-5; D may match TRBD1 or TRBD2 (5 bases each). V was trimmed by 3 bases and J by 2 bases, leaving 10 bases between them. From germline, CDR1 is SGHTA and CDR2 FQGNSA. This CDR3 comprises 14 residues. The DNA of the CDR3 is TGTGCCAGCAGCTTTAACGGGGCACAAGAGACCCAGTACTTC. Residues: CASSFNGAQETQYF.

The genes are TRBV5-1 and TRBJ1-2, with D maybe TRBD1 (5 bases). Trimming removed 1 base from V and 2 bases from J, with 12 bases in between. Germline V gene data show CDR1 as SGHRS and CDR2 as YFSETQ. The CDR3 consists of 15 residues. CDR3 DNA: TGCGCCAGCAGCTTGCAAACAGGACTGAACTATGGCTACACCTTC. Its translation is CASSLQTGLNYGYTF.

The rearrangement links TRBV6-5 to TRBJ1-6, with D unresolved. Trimming took off 5 bases at V and 0 bases at J, with 5 bases between the two ends. Germline-derived CDR1 and CDR2 are MNHEY and SVGAGI. The CDR3 covers 14 residues. The CDR3 bases are TGTGCCAGCAGTGGGAGCTCCTATAATTCACCCCTCCACTTT. It encodes CASSGSSYNSPLHF.

CDR3 loop: CASSDRGNGELFF. The DNA of the CDR3 is TGTGCCAGTAGTGACAGGGGGAACGGGGAGCTGTTTTTT. The chain combines TRBV19 with TRBJ2-2, with 9 bases fitting TRBD1. The V gene's germline CDR1 is LNHDA and CDR2 SQIVND (reference sequence). The CDR3 spans 13 residues. J lost 7 bases, V lost 5 bases, and 2 bases had no gene match.

This clone was counted a few times. This chain links TRBV6-1 with TRBJ2-3; TRBD1 agrees at 9 bases. This CDR3 comprises 17 residues. Per germline, CDR1 MNHNS and CDR2 SASEGT. V lost 3 bases to trimming and J lost 0 bases; unmatched junction nucleotides: 7. This CDR3 is CASSDLPDRGSTDTQYF. The DNA of the CDR3 is TGTGCCAGCAGTGACTTACCGGACAGGGGAAGCACAGATACGCAGTATTTT.

The rearrangement joins TRBV18 to TRBJ1-6; D ambiguous. Germline V gene lookup returns CDR1 KGHSH and CDR2 LQKENI. Trimming cost V 3 bases and J 5 bases, with 11 bases left between them. The CDR3 runs 15 residues. CDR3 nucleotide sequence: TGTGCCAGCTCACCTTCGGAGAGGAATAATTCACCCCTCCACTTT. Translating it yields CASSPSERNNSPLHF.

This chain uses TRBV7-3 with TRBJ2-1, with D unclear. Germline assignment: CDR1 SGHTA and CDR2 FQGTGA. Trimming removed 1 base from V and 2 bases from J, with 9 bases in between. This CDR3 has 15 amino acids. CDR3 nucleotide sequence: TGTGCCAGCAGCTTAATGAGGTCCGCCTACAATGAGCAGTTCTTC. Protein sequence: CASSLMRSAYNEQFF.

The chain joins TRBV2 to TRBJ2-1, with TRBD2 identical over 13 bases. CDR3 length equals 15 residues. From germline, CDR1 is SNHLY and CDR2 FYNNEI. The trim removed 5 bases at V and 4 bases at J, leaving 2 bases unmatched. Here the CDR3 DNA reads TGTGCCAGCAGTCGACTAGCGGGGGGATACAATGAGCAGTTCTTC. Its protein is CASSRLAGGYNEQFF. The whole variable domain, filled in from reference TRBV2 and TRBJ2-1, reads EPEVTQTPSHQVTQMGQEVILRCVPISNHLYFYWYRQILGQKVEFLVSFYNNEISEKSEIFDDQFSVERPDGSNFTLKIRSTKLEDSAMYFCASSRLAGGYNEQFFGPGTRLTVL.

V and J are TRBV7-2 and TRBJ1-4; TRBD1 agrees at 8 bases. V lost 4 bases and J lost 5; bases outside the gene matches: 3. This CDR3 contains 14 residues. The germline CDR1 and CDR2 sequences are SGHTA and FQGNSA. The CDR3 DNA reads as TGTGCCAGCAGCTCCGGGACAGGCAATGAAAAACTGTTTTTT. This encodes CASSSGTGNEKLFF.

The chain uses TRBV7-3 and TRBJ2-2; 7 nucleotides line up with TRBD2. This CDR3 has 16 residues. Per the germline V gene, CDR1 is SGHTA and CDR2 is FQGTGA. The V gene end was trimmed by 4 bases and the J gene end by 5 bases; junction bases not matched to a gene: 10. The CDR3 is CASSSAQSRGTGELFF. CDR3 DNA sequence: TGTGCCAGCAGCTCCGCCCAATCGCGGGGGACCGGGGAGCTGTTTTTT.

The J gene is TRBJ1-3, the V gene TRBV6-1; tentative D call: TRBD1 (5 bases). Germline CDR1 is MNHNS and CDR2 is SASEGT. V shed 5 bases and J shed 3 bases, with 14 bases lying between them. The length of the CDR3 is 15 residues. The CDR3 DNA sequence: TGTGCCAGCAGTACCGGGGCAGAGAATGGAAACACCATATATTTT. It yields the protein CASSTGAENGNTIYF.

V and J are TRBV29-1 and TRBJ2-5; no clear D. Germline-derived CDR1 and CDR2 are SQVTM and ANQGSEA. CDR3 length: 10 residues. V lost 6 bases and J 5 bases, leaving 7 bases between the germline ends. CDR3 sequence reads: CSVSRETQYF. CDR3 nucleotides: TGCAGCGTCTCTCGGGAGACCCAGTACTTC.

The chain is built from TRBV10-3 and TRBJ2-3; TRBD2 aligns across 12 bases. The CDR3 runs to 16 residues. The ends lost 3 bases at V and 2 bases at J; junction bases unmatched: 3. Per the germline V gene, CDR1 is ENHRY and CDR2 is SYGVKD. CDR3 amino acids: CAISESSGGATDTQYF. In nucleotides, the CDR3 is TGTGCCATCAGTGAATCTAGCGGGGGGGCCACAGATACGCAGTATTTT.

The chain recombines TRBV10-3 with TRBJ1-1; D gene unclear. V shed 8 bases and J shed 3 bases, with 13 bases lying between them. The length of the CDR3 is 13 residues. Germline V gene data show CDR1 as ENHRY and CDR2 as SYGVKD. The CDR3 coding sequence is TGTGCCATCCAATTAGGATATGACACTGAAGCTTTCTTT. Translated, it gives CAIQLGYDTEAFF.

This chain uses TRBV5-6 with TRBJ2-3; D is uncertain. The CDR3 sequence is 11 residues long. The V and J ends lost 2 bases and 6 bases respectively, with 4 bases between them. Germline lookup yields CDR1 SGHDT and CDR2 YYEEEE. The CDR3 nucleotides are TGTGCCAGCAGCTTCAGGGATACGCAGTATTTT. Translating it yields CASSFRDTQYF.

This chain links TRBV5-1 with TRBJ2-5; a possible D gene is TRBD1 (5 bases). Germline V CDR1 and CDR2: SGHRS, YFSETQ. Trimming pared 4 bases from V and 2 bases from J, leaving 15 bases between. This CDR3 is built from 15 residues. The CDR3 sequence: CASSPMGLTQETQYF. CDR3 nucleotides: TGCGCCAGCAGCCCTATGGGGCTTACGCAAGAGACCCAGTACTTC.

The chain joins TRBV9 to TRBJ2-7; D possibly matches TRBD1 or TRBD2 (5 bases each). Germline V gene sequence: CDR1 SGDLS, CDR2 YYNGEE. The CDR3 loop spans 15 amino acids. Trimming left V 4 bases short and J 5 bases short, with 19 bases between. DNA of the CDR3: TGTGCCAGCAGCCAAGGGGCAGGGCGAGGGAACGAGCAGTACTTC. This translates into CASSQGAGRGNEQYF.

In its sample, this clone was seen once. The rearrangement joins TRBV18 to TRBJ1-4, with no clear D. Trimming took 4 bases from V and 8 from J, leaving 14 bases between them. This CDR3 comprises 14 residues. Germline loops: CDR1 KGHSH, CDR2 LQKENI. CDR3 loop: CASSLPGVGEKLFF. CDR3 coding DNA: TGTGCCAGCTCACTCCCCGGAGTGGGCGAAAAACTGTTTTTT.

The chain recombines TRBV19 with TRBJ2-3; 8 nucleotides align to TRBD2. Germline lookup yields CDR1 LNHDA and CDR2 SQIVND (reference sequence). The V segment lost 8 bases and the J segment 2 bases; nucleotides outside the gene matches: 9. The CDR3 contains 15 residues. This CDR3 is CASSPGSGVTDTQYF. The CDR3 DNA sequence: TGTGCCAGTTCCCCGGGTAGCGGGGTCACAGATACGCAGTATTTT.

The chain employs TRBV18 and TRBJ2-1; 9 positions match TRBD1. With V trimmed by 0 bases and J by 8 bases, 5 bases remained unmatched. The CDR3 loop spans 15 amino acids. The germline CDR1 and CDR2 sequences are KGHSH and LQKENI. Here the CDR3 DNA reads TGTGCCAGCTCACCACCGGGACAGGGTTTCTATGAGCAGTTCTTC. It codes for CASSPPGQGFYEQFF.

This clone appeared a single time. CDR3 in amino acids: CASSLNRGETQYF. For the CDR3, the DNA is TGTGCCAGCAGCTTAAACAGGGGTGAGACCCAGTACTTC. This chain connects TRBV7-6 to TRBJ2-5, with 7 nucleotides matching TRBD1. Losses at the gene ends were 2 bases for V and 5 bases for J; bases not matched to a gene: 2. CDR1 is SGHVS and CDR2 is FNYEAQ in the germline V gene. The CDR3 spans 13 residues. Based on the CDR3 plus reference TRBV7-6 and TRBJ2-5, the full variable domain is GAGVSQSPRYKVTKRGQDVALRCDPISGHVSLYWYRQALGQGPEFLTYFNYEAQQDKSGLPNDRFSAERPEGSISTLTIQRTEQRDSAMYRCASSLNRGETQYFGPGTRLLVL.